The clone carrying this T cell receptor beta chain came up a few times. Its specificity is unknown. The source of the sample is a study of blood T cells in healthy people across ages. Study as a whole: Through template switching, about one barcoded beta molecule was captured per two T cells, as measured in model experiments.

Peripheral blood from each donor was collected in a volume of roughly 9.2 milliliters. A second about 7 to 11 cycle PCR used barcoded and J-beta primers. Using its own MiXCR run on the 5' RACE reads, TCRdb lists one record per CDR3 protein. The sample contains about 780,000 distinct CDR3 sequences, roughly 46% of which appear only once. This CDR3 has 15 residues. Germline V lookup: CDR1 MDHEN, CDR2 SYDVKM. V was clipped by 5 bases and J by 6 bases, with 17 bases between them. Whole-study results and caveats: TCR beta diversity, measured per million T cells, fell in a roughly linear way with age.

This TCR came from a man older than 75 in good health. Sequencing was done on a sample of blood. The chain recombines TRBV28 with TRBJ2-1; D may be TRBD1 (5 bases). The DNA of the CDR3 is TGTGCCAGCAGTCCCCGGACATCGTGGCCCAATGAGCAGTTCTTC. This encodes CASSPRTSWPNEQFF. The whole variable domain, filled in from reference TRBV28 and TRBJ2-1, reads DVKVTQSSRYLVKRTGEKVFLECVQDMDHENMFWYRQDPGLGLRLIYFSYDVKMKEKGDIPEGYSVSREKKERFSLILESASTNQTSMYLCASSPRTSWPNEQFFGPGTRLTVL.